This T cell receptor beta chain derives from a study of OX40 agonist ivuxolimab in advanced cancers. Findings of the study overall: Doses of 0.1 to 3.0 mg/kg were accompanied by clonal expansion of CD4+ and CD8+ blood T cells by week 6. CD4+ T cells averaged fewer expanded clones than CD8+ T cells.

CDR1 is SGHRS and CDR2 is YFSETQ in the germline V gene. The J segment lost 5 bases and the V segment lost 2 bases, leaving 7 bases of the junction unmatched. There are 14 residues in the CDR3. This table comes from immunoSEQ multiplex PCR, and its TCRdb copy is limited to in-frame clones, with some not included. The sample lists some 45,000 clones, approximately 83% seen once, with about 15% in the top ten. This clone was detected once. Its antigen is not identified. The starting material was CD4+ or CD8+ T cells sorted from blood, obtained in a trial of the OX40 agonist ivuxolimab. The chain links TRBV5-1 to TRBJ2-7; 7 nucleotides match TRBD1. The TCR originated in an adult with an advanced solid tumor such as melanoma, head and neck, liver or kidney cancer. The CDR3 coding sequence is TGCGCCAGCAGCTTCGAAGACACAGGGGACGAGCAGTACTTC. It is translated as CASSFEDTGDEQYF.